This T cell receptor beta chain was observed in a study of blood T cell repertoires in COVID-19. Study information: Cohort 3 donors counted as recovered after two negative PCRs, clearance, or resolved symptoms.

This clone was seen only a few times. Clones were read by immunoSEQ multiplex PCR, and TCRdb kept only the in-frame ones, dropping some. The table lists approximately 360,000 clones, more than 75% of them singletons. Participants were aged about 18 to 90 years, lived in about two dozen US areas, and enrolled virtually. Membership in each cohort depended on participant-reported clinical history. The origin of this receptor is a man in his forties in a cohort exposed to, infected with or recovered from COVID-19 (not recorded which). Sample: PBMCs or T cells enriched from blood (not recorded which).

This CDR3 is CASSLREGTEAFF. CDR3 coding DNA: TGCGCCAGCAGCTTGAGGGAGGGCACTGAAGCTTTCTTT. V and J are TRBV5-1 and TRBJ1-1; D is unclear. Trimming pared 1 base from V and 4 bases from J, leaving 8 bases between. This CDR3 is built from 13 residues. Germline assignment: CDR1 SGHRS and CDR2 YFSETQ. Based on the CDR3 plus reference TRBV5-1 and TRBJ1-1, the full variable domain is KAGVTQTPRYLIKTRGQQVTLSCSPISGHRSVSWYQQTPGQGLQFLFEYFSETQRNKGNFPGRFSGRQFSNSRSEMNVSTLELGDSALYLCASSLREGTEAFFGQGTRLTVV.